These 26 T cell receptor beta chains originate from one sample sequenced in a study of cytomegalovirus exposure and HLA in healthy donors. With 60 Vbeta and 13 Jbeta primers, the PCR was carried out. Assay: immunoSEQ multiplex PCR; the TCRdb copy retains only in-frame clones and omits some. This sample carries some 140,000 clones, about four fifths of them seen once, and the ten largest clones take 2.5% to 3%. Material for sequencing was PBMCs. The receptor source for this set is a man aged 18 to 30 in good health and CMV-seronegative.

The chain couples TRBV4-1 to TRBJ2-1, with 7 bases aligning to TRBD1. V shed 1 base, J shed 2 bases, and the junction held 5 bases outside the gene matches. The length of the CDR3 is 16 residues. CDR1 and CDR2 from the germline V gene are MGHRA and YSYEKL. The CDR3 is CASSQVTGRTYNEQFF. CDR3 nucleotide sequence: TGCGCCAGCAGCCAAGTGACAGGGCGGACCTACAATGAGCAGTTCTTC.

This clone was found once. Other DNA sequences in this sample translate to the same CDR3. The rearrangement links TRBV7-9 to TRBJ1-4, with 8 bases aligning to TRBD1. This CDR3 comprises 14 residues. The germline V gene encodes CDR1 SEHNR and CDR2 FQNEAQ (reference sequence). V was pared by 5 bases and J by 5 bases, with 4 bases of the junction left unmatched. This CDR3 is CASSLDRGNEKLFF. Written as DNA, the CDR3 is TGTGCCAGCAGCCTCGACAGGGGAAATGAAAAACTGTTTTTT.

The chain combines TRBV29-1 with TRBJ1-3; 9 nucleotides align to TRBD1. Germline V lookup: CDR1 SQVTM, CDR2 ANQGSEA. The CDR3 contains 13 residues. V gave up 6 bases and J gave up 3 bases; unmatched junction bases: 3. CDR3 in amino acids: CSVTGGYGNTIYF. The CDR3 bases are TGCAGCGTGACAGGGGGATATGGAAACACCATATATTTT.

This rearrangement joins TRBV6-5 to TRBJ2-3; 7 bases map to TRBD2. Germline V gene lookup returns CDR1 MNHEY and CDR2 SVGAGI. With 8 bases clipped from V and 1 base from J, the junction kept 9 bases outside the gene matches. CDR3 length equals 15 residues. In DNA form, the CDR3 reads TGTGCCAGCGGTCTGTCCCGGGGGGGCACAGATACGCAGTATTTT. Amino acids: CASGLSRGGTDTQYF.

The rearrangement links TRBV6-5 to TRBJ2-7; TRBD2 matches at 8 bases. This CDR3 contains 15 residues. Germline-derived CDR1 and CDR2 are MNHEY and SVGAGI. The ends lost 6 bases at V and 3 bases at J; junction bases unmatched: 10. This chain's CDR3 is CASRSAQAGDYEQYV. The CDR3, as DNA: TGTGCCAGCAGGAGCGCTCAAGCGGGGGACTACGAGCAGTACGTC.

This chain links TRBV11-2 with TRBJ1-4; D remains unclear. CDR3 length equals 16 residues. Trimming stripped 5 bases from V and 4 bases from J, with 17 bases between. CDR1 is SGHAT, CDR2 FQNNGV, per germline. Here the CDR3 reads CASSPNPAGFNEKLFF. CDR3 nucleotides: TGTGCCAGCAGCCCCAACCCGGCAGGCTTTAATGAAAAACTGTTTTTT. Full variable domain (missing parts from reference TRBV11-2 and TRBJ1-4): EAGVAQSPRYKIIEKRQSVAFWCNPISGHATLYWYQQILGQGPKLLIQFQNNGVVDDSQLPKDRFSAERLKGVDSTLKIQPAKLEDSAVYLCASSPNPAGFNEKLFFGSGTQLSVL.

The gene calls are TRBV6-5 and TRBJ1-2, with TRBD1 identical over 7 bases. CDR1 MNHEY and CDR2 SVGAGI come from the germline V gene. CDR3 length equals 14 residues. The V and J ends lost 4 bases and 7 bases, in that order; junction bases with no gene match: 9. The chain's CDR3 is CASSSRQGVGGYTF. CDR3 in DNA: TGTGCCAGCAGTTCCCGACAGGGAGTAGGTGGCTACACCTTC.

The table lists this clone with a few counts. V is TRBV10-3 and J is TRBJ2-7; D perhaps matches TRBD1 (5 bases). Germline V gives CDR1 ENHRY, CDR2 SYGVKD. Trimming took off 3 bases at V and 2 bases at J, with 11 bases between the two ends. The CDR3 covers 14 residues. The CDR3 bases are TGTGCCATCAGTGAAAACCCCAGGGCCTACGAGCAGTACTTC. It yields the protein CAISENPRAYEQYF.

The chain employs TRBV27 and TRBJ2-7; 11 positions match TRBD1. The trim removed 5 bases at V and 2 bases at J, leaving 11 bases unmatched. Germline V gives CDR1 MNHEY, CDR2 SMNVEV (reference sequence). The CDR3 consists of 17 residues. The CDR3 DNA reads as TGTGCCAGCAGTCTTCTTCACTCGGACAGGGGGCCCTACGAGCAGTACGTC. This gives the protein CASSLLHSDRGPYEQYV.

This clone came up a few times. The chain recombines TRBV10-3 with TRBJ2-3; 11 nucleotides match TRBD2. Germline trimming cut 7 bases from V and 3 bases from J; bases unmatched to any gene: 3. Germline lookup yields CDR1 ENHRY and CDR2 SYGVKD. The CDR3 is 14 amino acids. The CDR3 reads CAITGTSGTDTQYF. CDR3 coding DNA: TGTGCCATCACTGGGACTAGCGGTACAGATACGCAGTATTTT.

The sample holds a few counts of this clone. The chain joins TRBV6-5 to TRBJ1-5, with TRBD1 matching 7 bases. Germline V gives CDR1 MNHEY, CDR2 SVGAGI. The CDR3 consists of 13 residues. V was pared by 7 bases and J by 4 bases, with 4 bases of the junction left unmatched. CDR3 protein: CASMRGRNQPQHF. Written as DNA, the CDR3 is TGTGCCAGCATGAGGGGGCGGAATCAGCCCCAGCATTTT.

V is TRBV4-1 and J is TRBJ2-4; unclear D gene. The CDR3 totals 14 residues. Germline-derived CDR1 and CDR2 are MGHRA and YSYEKL. V gave up 1 base and J gave up 0 bases, with 4 bases separating them. The CDR3 loop reads CASSQGRAKNIQYF. CDR3 DNA: TGCGCCAGCAGCCAAGGGAGAGCCAAAAACATTCAGTACTTC.

The V and J genes are TRBV5-1 and TRBJ1-1; D remains unclear. The CDR3 loop spans 16 amino acids. Between the trimmed V and J ends, which lost 1 base and 1 base, there was a span of 14 bases. Germline V gene lookup returns CDR1 SGHRS and CDR2 YFSETQ. The CDR3 reads CASSLLLGRGNTEAFF. CDR3 nucleotides: TGCGCCAGCAGCTTGTTGTTAGGCAGAGGGAACACTGAAGCTTTCTTT.

The J gene is TRBJ2-3, the V gene TRBV5-1; D may be TRBD1 (5 bases). The germline gives CDR1 SGHRS, CDR2 YFSETQ. There are 13 residues in the CDR3. The V and J ends lost 4 bases and 1 base respectively, with 7 bases between them. The chain's CDR3 is CASSEQGTDTQYF. The CDR3 DNA reads as TGCGCCAGCAGCGAACAGGGCACAGATACGCAGTATTTT.

This chain links TRBV6-4 with TRBJ1-2, with 8 bases aligning to TRBD1. Germline-derived CDR1 and CDR2 are MRHNA and SNTAGT. V was clipped by 6 bases and J by 3 bases; unmatched bases: 9. CDR3 length: 15 residues. This CDR3 reads CASSPLGTGHYGYTF. Here the CDR3 DNA reads TGTGCCAGCAGCCCCTTAGGGACAGGACACTATGGCTACACCTTC.

The rearrangement uses TRBV7-8 and TRBJ1-3, with TRBD1 matching over 8 bases. Trimming cost V 6 bases and J 0 bases; bases outside gene matches: 4. The V gene's germline CDR1 is SGHVS and CDR2 FQNEAQ. This CDR3 comprises 15 residues. The CDR3 DNA follows: TGTGCCAGCAGTTTGGGACAGGCCTCTGGAAACACCATATATTTT. Translation: CASSLGQASGNTIYF.

This chain links TRBV7-9 with TRBJ1-1, with TRBD1 identical over 7 bases. Losses at the gene ends were 1 base for V and 10 bases for J; bases not matched to a gene: 15. Germline loops: CDR1 SEHNR, CDR2 FQNEAQ (reference sequence). The CDR3 is made up of 16 amino acids. CDR3 region: CASSLGRDSLGFGAFF. In nucleotides, the CDR3 is TGTGCCAGCAGCTTAGGGAGGGACAGTCTTGGTTTTGGAGCTTTCTTT.

A single count supports this clone. The chain has TRBV6-1 and TRBJ1-5, with TRBD1 matching over 8 bases. This CDR3 contains 17 residues. J was trimmed by 0 bases and V by 3 bases; bases with no gene match: 7. Germline CDR1 reads MNHNS; CDR2 reads SASEGT. The CDR3: CASSDSTGAGSNQPQHF. The DNA for the CDR3 is TGTGCCAGCAGTGATTCGACAGGGGCGGGTAGCAATCAGCCCCAGCATTTT.

CDR3 DNA sequence: TGTGCCAGCAGCGGGGGACTAGCGGGGGAAGAGACCCAGTACTTC. Translating it yields CASSGGLAGEETQYF. The chain recombines TRBV9 with TRBJ2-5; TRBD2 matches 14 bases. In germline, CDR1 is SGDLS, CDR2 YYNGEE. The CDR3 is 15 residues long. Unmatched junction bases numbered 1, after V lost 3 bases and J lost 3 bases.

The genes are TRBV4-2 and TRBJ2-5; TRBD2 is a possible D gene (5 bases). This CDR3 is built from 15 residues. With 1 base removed from V and 5 bases from J, the gap between germline ends came to 14 bases. Germline loops: CDR1 LGHNA, CDR2 YNFKEQ. The CDR3 nucleotides are TGTGCCAGCAGCCAAGGGGGTCGGGGAGCGGAGACCCAGTACTTC. It yields the protein CASSQGGRGAETQYF.

This chain connects TRBV7-9 to TRBJ1-3, with a weak D call TRBD1 (6 bases). Trimming pared 5 bases from V and 1 base from J, leaving 9 bases between. The CDR3 has 14 residues. Germline V CDR1 and CDR2: SEHNR, FQNEAQ (reference sequence). CDR3 nucleotides: TGTGCCAGCAGCGCAGGGGTGTCTGGAAACACCATATATTTT. Its translation is CASSAGVSGNTIYF.

The sample holds one count of this clone. V usage is TRBV4-1 and J usage is TRBJ1-2; 8 nucleotides agree with TRBD1. Germline values: CDR1 MGHRA, CDR2 YSYEKL. This CDR3 is 15 amino acids long. Trimming cost V 4 bases and J 2 bases; bases outside gene matches: 6. CDR3 in amino acids: CASSPVGQGNYGYTF. The CDR3 coding sequence is TGCGCCAGCAGCCCAGTAGGACAGGGCAACTATGGCTACACCTTC.

Concerning this clone: The CDR3 ends on some other residue instead of the conserved phenylalanine or tryptophan, so this is likely a read error. The chain carries TRBV4-1 and TRBJ2-3; 9 bases are a match to TRBD2. CDR3 size: 17 residues. V gave up 3 bases and J gave up 2 bases; unmatched junction bases: 9. Per germline, CDR1 MGHRA and CDR2 YSYEKL. The DNA for the CDR3 is TGCGCCAGCAGCCACGGCGGGGGGGCCTCTCCCACAGATACGCAGTATCTT. Translation gives CASSHGGGASPTDTQYL.

The V gene is TRBV6-5, the J gene TRBJ2-1; TRBD2 aligns across 7 bases. The V segment lost 10 bases and the J segment 4 bases; nucleotides outside the gene matches: 10. The length of the CDR3 is 14 residues. Germline lookup yields CDR1 MNHEY and CDR2 SVGAGI. The CDR3 region is CATTRGTAYNEQFF. CDR3 nucleotide sequence: TGTGCCACCACGCGGGGGACGGCATACAATGAGCAGTTCTTC.

This sequence joins TRBV28 and TRBJ1-2, with no clear D. The CDR3 contains 14 residues. Germline CDR1 reads MDHEN; CDR2 reads SYDVKM. With 4 bases removed from V and 6 bases from J, the gap between germline ends came to 15 bases. The CDR3 nucleotides are TGTGCCAGCAGTTCCCCCGGAGGGTGGGATGGCTACACCTTC. It encodes CASSSPGGWDGYTF.

This clone was observed a few times. The gene calls are TRBV7-8 and TRBJ2-5, with TRBD2 matching over 12 bases. This CDR3 contains 18 residues. Trimming at V came to 1 base and at J to 1 base, leaving 7 bases not matched to a gene. The germline V gene encodes CDR1 SGHVS and CDR2 FQNEAQ. The CDR3 nucleotides read TGTGCCAGCAGCTTAGGGTTGACTAGCGGGGGCTTCCAAGAGACCCAGTACTTC. Its translation is CASSLGLTSGGFQETQYF.